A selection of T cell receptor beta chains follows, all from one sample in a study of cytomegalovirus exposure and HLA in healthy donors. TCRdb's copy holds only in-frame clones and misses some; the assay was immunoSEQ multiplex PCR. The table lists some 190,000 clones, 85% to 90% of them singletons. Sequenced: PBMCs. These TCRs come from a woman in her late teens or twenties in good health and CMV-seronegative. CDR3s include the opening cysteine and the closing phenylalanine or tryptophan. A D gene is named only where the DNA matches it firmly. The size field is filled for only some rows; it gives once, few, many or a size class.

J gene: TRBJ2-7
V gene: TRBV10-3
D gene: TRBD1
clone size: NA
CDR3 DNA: TGTGCCATCAGTGATCACAGGGGGTCCCACGAGCAGTACTTC
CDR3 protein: CAISDHRGSHEQYF

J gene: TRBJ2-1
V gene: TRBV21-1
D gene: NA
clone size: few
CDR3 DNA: TGTGCCAGCAGCGACGAAGCGGGACAGGCAAAGGGTGAGCAGTTCTTC
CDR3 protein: CASSDEAGQAKGEQFF

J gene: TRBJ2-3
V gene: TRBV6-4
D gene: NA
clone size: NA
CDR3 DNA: TGTGCCAGCAGTGACTCCAGCGGCGTGTCGGATACGCAGTATTTT
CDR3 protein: CASSDSSGVSDTQYF

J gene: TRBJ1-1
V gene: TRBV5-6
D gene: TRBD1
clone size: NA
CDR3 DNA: TGTGCCAGCAGCTTCGGGACAGGGGGCACTGAAGCTTTCTTT
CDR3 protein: CASSFGTGGTEAFF

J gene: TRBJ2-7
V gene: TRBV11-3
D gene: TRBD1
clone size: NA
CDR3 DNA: TGTGCCAGCAGCTTCGGACAGGCCCCCTCCTACGAGCAGTACTTC
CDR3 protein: CASSFGQAPSYEQYF

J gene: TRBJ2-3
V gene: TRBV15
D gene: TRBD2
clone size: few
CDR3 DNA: TGTGCCACCAGCAGAGTACGGGGGGGCACAGATACGCAGTATTTT
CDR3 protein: CATSRVRGGTDTQYF

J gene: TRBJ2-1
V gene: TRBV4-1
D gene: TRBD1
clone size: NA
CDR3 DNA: TGCGCCAGCAGTTCGACAGGGGGCTCCGTTGAGCAGTTCTTC
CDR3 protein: CASSSTGGSVEQFF

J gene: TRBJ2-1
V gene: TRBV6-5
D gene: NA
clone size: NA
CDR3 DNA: TGTGCCAGCAGTCCCCCTAGAGGGCTCTACAATGAGCAGTTCTTC
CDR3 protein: CASSPPRGLYNEQFF

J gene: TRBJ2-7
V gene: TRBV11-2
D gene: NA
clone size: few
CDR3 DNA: TGTGCCAGCAGCCCGGGGGTCGCCCTCGGAGAGCAGTACTTC
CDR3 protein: CASSPGVALGEQYF

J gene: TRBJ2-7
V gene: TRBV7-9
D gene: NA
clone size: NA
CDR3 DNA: TGTGCCAGCAGCTTAGTCGGGTACGAGCAGTACTTC
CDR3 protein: CASSLVGYEQYF

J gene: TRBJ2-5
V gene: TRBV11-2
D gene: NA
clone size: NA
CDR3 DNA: TGTGCCAGCAGCCCCCCCGAAACAAGAAGGACCCAGTACTTC
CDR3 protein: CASSPPETRRTQYF

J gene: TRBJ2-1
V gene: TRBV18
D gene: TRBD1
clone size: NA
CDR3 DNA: TGTGCCAGCTCACCAGGATTAGGACAGGGAGGTGAGCAGTTCTTC
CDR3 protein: CASSPGLGQGGEQFF

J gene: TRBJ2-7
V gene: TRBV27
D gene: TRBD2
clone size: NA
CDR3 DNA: TGTGCCAGCAGTCCATTTTTGAGCGGGAGGTCCTACGAGCAGTACTTC
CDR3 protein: CASSPFLSGRSYEQYF

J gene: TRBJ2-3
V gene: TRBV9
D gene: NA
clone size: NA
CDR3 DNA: TGTGCCAGCAGCCCGACAGTCACCACAGATACGCAGTATTTT
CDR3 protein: CASSPTVTTDTQYF

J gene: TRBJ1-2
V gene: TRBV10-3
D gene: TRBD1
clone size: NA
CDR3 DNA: TGTGCCACCCAGGGGGGCTATGGCTACACCTTC
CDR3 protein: CATQGGYGYTF

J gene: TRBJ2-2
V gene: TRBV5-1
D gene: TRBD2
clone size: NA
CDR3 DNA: TGCGCCAGCAGCTTGACCCGGACTAGCGGGGGCCTTTCTAACACCGGGGAGCTGTTTTTT
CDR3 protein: CASSLTRTSGGLSNTGELFF

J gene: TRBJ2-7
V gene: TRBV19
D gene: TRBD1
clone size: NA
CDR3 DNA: TGTGCCAGTACCCGGACAGGGACCTACGAGCAGTACTTC
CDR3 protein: CASTRTGTYEQYF

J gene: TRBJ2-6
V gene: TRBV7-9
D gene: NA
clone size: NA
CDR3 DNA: TGTGCCAGCAGCTCTGAGCGGATTGTGCCTGGGGCCAACGTCCTGACTTTC
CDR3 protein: CASSSERIVPGANVLTF

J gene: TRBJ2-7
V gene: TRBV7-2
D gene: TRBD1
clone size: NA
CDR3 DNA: TGTGCCAGCAGTAATGACAGGGGAACCCACGAGCAGTACTTC
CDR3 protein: CASSNDRGTHEQYF

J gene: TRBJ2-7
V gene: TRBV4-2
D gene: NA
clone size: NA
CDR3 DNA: TGTGCCAGCAGCCAAGTGGGGCAGGGGTATTCCTACGAGCAGTACTTC
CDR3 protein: CASSQVGQGYSYEQYF

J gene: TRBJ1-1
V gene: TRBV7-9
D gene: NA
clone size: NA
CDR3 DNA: TGTTCCAGCAGCCCGGGGACGGGAGGGATGAACACTGAAGCTTTCTTT
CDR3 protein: CSSSPGTGGMNTEAFF

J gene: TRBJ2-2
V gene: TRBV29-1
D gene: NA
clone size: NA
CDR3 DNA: TGCAGCGTTGAACCAGGGAACACCGGGGAGCTGTTTTTT
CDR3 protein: CSVEPGNTGELFF

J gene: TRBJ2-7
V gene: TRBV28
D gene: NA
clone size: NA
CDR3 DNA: TGTGCCACTAGCATACACCCCTACGAGCAGTACTTC
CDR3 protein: CATSIHPYEQYF